This T cell receptor (beta chain) originates from a study of blood T cell repertoires in COVID-19. CDR1 and CDR2 (germline): MNHNS, SASEGT. V was clipped by 5 bases and J by 0 bases, with 16 bases between them. CDR3 length: 16 residues. TCRdb keeps only in-frame clones here, not all; method: immunoSEQ multiplex PCR. The sample carries over 300,000 clones, roughly 90% recorded once. Sequenced material: PBMCs or T cells enriched from blood (not recorded which). The sequence was collected from a woman younger than 45 with acute COVID-19. The genes are TRBV6-1 and TRBJ1-1; no clear D. The CDR3 protein is CASSKGLLTLNTEAFF. The CDR3 DNA reads as TGTGCCAGCAGTAAAGGACTTTTAACCTTGAACACTGAAGCTTTCTTT.